This T cell receptor (beta chain) was recorded in a study of shared clonotypes between healthy human individuals. Study in general: Three plates each covered CD4 naive and memory; CD8 naive two, CD8 memory one.

Comment on this clone: What it binds is unknown.

Selected positively for CCR7 and CD45RO-negative, naive CD8 cells excluded terminally differentiated effector memory CD45RA+ cells. Notes on the study in general: Rarefaction curves obtained for sorted subsets showed sequencing incomplete despite large depth.

Sequencing was performed with immunoSEQ multiplex PCR; in TCRdb, only in-frame clones are kept and a portion is missing. The sample contains 1.5 million to 2.5 million clones, approximately 95% of which appear only once. Sequenced material: naive CD8+ T cells sorted from blood. The TCR originated in a man younger than 35 in good health.

DNA of the CDR3: TGTGCCAGCAGTTACTCGGTCGGCGCTGAAAAACTGTTTTTT. As protein: CASSYSVGAEKLFF. The chain uses TRBV6-6 and TRBJ1-4; D is ambiguous. V lost 0 bases and J lost 7, with 9 bases in between. This CDR3 comprises 14 residues. From germline, CDR1 is MNHNY and CDR2 SVGAGI (reference sequence).